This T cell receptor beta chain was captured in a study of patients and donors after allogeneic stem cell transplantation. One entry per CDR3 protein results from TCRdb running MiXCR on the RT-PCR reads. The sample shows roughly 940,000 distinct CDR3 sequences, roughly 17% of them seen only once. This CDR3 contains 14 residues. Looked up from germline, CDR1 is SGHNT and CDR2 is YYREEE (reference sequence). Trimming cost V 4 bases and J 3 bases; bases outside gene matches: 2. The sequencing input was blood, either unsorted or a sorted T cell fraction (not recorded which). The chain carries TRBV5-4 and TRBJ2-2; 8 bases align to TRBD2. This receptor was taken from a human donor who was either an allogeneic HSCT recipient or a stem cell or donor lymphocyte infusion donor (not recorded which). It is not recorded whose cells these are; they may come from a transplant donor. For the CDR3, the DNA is TGTGCCAGCAGCCTGGGACTAGACACCGGGGAGCTGTTTTTT. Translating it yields CASSLGLDTGELFF.